One sample yielded the 11 T cell receptor beta chains listed below, sequenced in a study of T cell responses to AZD1222 COVID-19 vaccine (dated by TCRdb to about 2021). Library preparation was by the immunoSEQ multiplex PCR assay. The immuneACCESS repertoire file appears here via TCRdb, limited to in-frame rearrangements. These files lack a portion of the clones; in checked studies, under half of the deficit traces to unresolved V genes, and the cause of the others is not known. This sample is represented by about 120,000 clones; roughly 90% of them were singletons. The top ten clones comprise 4.2% of the sample. The sample's time point label is to be understood as: about 28 days (+/-7) after the second vaccine dose. The intended sense of this specimen's treatment or condition label: meningococcal conjugate vaccine given as trial control. This material consisted of peripheral blood, taken 28 days after the second dose of the MenACWY control vaccine. All receptors derive from an adult who received the MenACWY meningococcal vaccine as a control.

The chain carries TRBV2 and TRBJ1-6, with unresolved D. This CDR3 region has 16 residues. Between the trimmed V and J ends, which lost 6 bases and 7 bases, there was a span of 19 bases. Germline V lookup: CDR1 SNHLY, CDR2 FYNNEI. The CDR3 DNA reads as TGTGCCAGCAGAATCCCGGGAACAACACAAAATTCACCCCTCCACTTT. Its translation: CASRIPGTTQNSPLHF.

V is TRBV7-8 and J is TRBJ1-2; 7 nucleotides agree with TRBD1. V was clipped by 7 bases and J by 4 bases; unmatched bases: 9. Germline CDR1 SGHVS, CDR2 FQNEAQ. This CDR3 contains 14 residues. The CDR3 here is CASTRQGRSYGYTF. The CDR3, as DNA: TGTGCCAGCACCAGACAGGGAAGGAGCTATGGCTACACCTTC. Based on the CDR3 plus reference TRBV7-8 and TRBJ1-2, the full variable domain is GAGVSQSPRYKVAKRGQDVALRCDPISGHVSLFWYQQALGQGPEFLTYFQNEAQLDKSGLPSDRFFAERPEGSVSTLKIQRTQQEDSAVYLCASTRQGRSYGYTFGSGTRLTVV.

J is TRBJ2-5 and V is TRBV28; TRBD2 aligns across 9 bases. Germline V gene lookup returns CDR1 MDHEN and CDR2 SYDVKM. Trimming cost V 3 bases and J 3 bases; bases outside gene matches: 5. CDR3 length: 15 amino acids. CDR3 region: CASSFRPSGKETQYF. The CDR3, as DNA: TGTGCCAGCAGTTTTAGACCTAGCGGGAAAGAGACCCAGTACTTC.

The chain couples TRBV28 to TRBJ1-6, with 8 bases identical to TRBD1. V trimming: 8 bases; J trimming: 4 bases; junction bases outside the gene matches: 7. The CDR3 length is 15 residues. Per germline, CDR1 MDHEN and CDR2 SYDVKM. The chain's CDR3 is CASGRGQIYNSPLHF. The CDR3 DNA follows: TGTGCCAGCGGCAGGGGGCAAATATATAATTCACCCCTCCACTTT. The full variable domain, its missing parts supplied by reference TRBV28 and TRBJ1-6, is DVKVTQSSRYLVKRTGEKVFLECVQDMDHENMFWYRQDPGLGLRLIYFSYDVKMKEKGDIPEGYSVSREKKERFSLILESASTNQTSMYLCASGRGQIYNSPLHFGNGTRLTVT.

This rearrangement joins TRBV5-1 to TRBJ2-1, with TRBD1 matching 12 bases. CDR1 and CDR2 from the germline V gene are SGHRS and YFSETQ. This CDR3 is 16 amino acids long. Losses at the gene ends were 0 bases for V and 8 bases for J; bases not matched to a gene: 6. As DNA, the CDR3 is TGCGCCAGCAGCTTGGCGGGACAGGGGGCGTGGGATGAGCAGTTCTTC. Its translation: CASSLAGQGAWDEQFF.

The chain uses TRBV10-1 and TRBJ1-1; perhaps TRBD1 as D (5 bases). Germline V lookup: CDR1 WNHNN, CDR2 SYGVQD (reference sequence). V dropped 3 bases and J dropped 4 bases, with 12 bases sitting between them. The CDR3 totals 14 residues. The CDR3 coding sequence is TGCGCCAGCAGTGACTCCTCGGGGGGCACTGAAGCTTTCTTT. This gives the protein CASSDSSGGTEAFF.

J is TRBJ2-3 and V is TRBV2; 11 nucleotides match TRBD2. The CDR3 is 16 residues long. The V and J ends lost 4 bases and 0 bases, in that order; junction bases with no gene match: 3. From germline, CDR1 is SNHLY and CDR2 FYNNEI. CDR3 sequence (DNA): TGTGCCAGCAGTGTCCGACTAGCGGGGAGCACAGATACGCAGTATTTT. It translates to CASSVRLAGSTDTQYF.

The V and J genes are TRBV15 and TRBJ1-2; D remains unclear. The CDR3 is made up of 16 amino acids. V was cut by 0 bases and J by 8 bases, with 19 bases left in between. Germline CDR1 LNHNV, CDR2 YYDKDF (reference sequence). The CDR3 here is CATSREPVSIGDGYTF. In DNA, the CDR3 is TGTGCCACCAGCAGAGAGCCAGTTAGCATAGGTGACGGCTACACCTTC.

CDR3 sequence: CASSYGTGYNEQFF. The CDR3 coding sequence is TGTGCCAGCAGTTACGGGACAGGATACAATGAGCAGTTCTTC. The chain combines TRBV6-5 with TRBJ2-1; 8 bases match TRBD1. This CDR3 comprises 14 residues. The germline gives CDR1 MNHEY, CDR2 SVGAGI. Trimming cost V 2 bases and J 4 bases; bases outside gene matches: 1.

V gene TRBV6-1 combines with J gene TRBJ2-5; the D is unclear. V lost 2 bases to trimming and J lost 3 bases, with 13 bases between them. From germline, CDR1 is MNHNS and CDR2 SASEGT. The CDR3 sequence is 15 residues long. The CDR3 coding sequence is TGTGCCAGCAGTGAAAGGAGTGGCGGTAAAGAGACCCAGTACTTC. It codes for CASSERSGGKETQYF.

This rearrangement joins TRBV28 to TRBJ1-3; possibly TRBD1 for D (5 bases). The V gene's germline CDR1 is MDHEN and CDR2 SYDVKM. The CDR3 loop spans 15 amino acids. V lost 5 bases and J 0 bases, leaving 11 bases between the germline ends. In nucleotides, the CDR3 is TGTGCCAGCAGTCCTCGACAGAGCTCTGGAAACACCATATATTTT. Translated, it gives CASSPRQSSGNTIYF.